Only one count was recorded for the clone carrying this T cell receptor beta chain. Its antigen is not identified. The CDR3 spans 15 residues. CDR1 SGHTA and CDR2 FQGNSA come from the germline V gene. V lost 1 base and J lost 0, with 9 bases in between. TCRdb keeps only in-frame clones here, not all; method: immunoSEQ multiplex PCR. The table has about 1 million clones, about three quarters seen once. The data derive from a study of shared clonotypes between healthy human individuals. The study's findings and limits: It was anticipated that sequencing depth would influence how many clonotypes donors shared.

This chain connects TRBV7-2 to TRBJ1-2; D is unclear. This receptor was identified in a man younger than 35 in good health. The sample comprised memory CD4+ T cells sorted from blood. Regarding subset: CD45RA-negative fraction. The CDR3 spells CASSLGAGTNYGYTF. The CDR3 bases are TGTGCCAGCAGCTTAGGGGCAGGAACTAACTATGGCTACACCTTC.